Listed below are T cell receptor beta chains from one sample, sequenced in a study of radiotherapy plus CTLA-4 blockade in lung cancer. The assay was immunoSEQ multiplex PCR, and TCRdb's table has in-frame clones only and misses some. The sample comprises about 44,000 clones, 70% to 80% of which are singletons, and over 2.5% rests with the top ten. This material consisted of peripheral blood, taken from a patient treated with radiotherapy plus ipilimumab. The receptors were sampled from a human donor with non-small cell lung cancer whose response to radiotherapy plus ipilimumab could not be evaluated. The CDR3 runs from the conserved cysteine through the conserved F or W. D genes are given only for firm matches. Size is stated for part of the rows, as once, few or many counts, or as a class when the clone is expanded.

once	TRBJ2-7	TRBV28	TRBD1	TGTGCCACCAGGGACAGCCGAAGGTACGAGCAGTACTTC	CATRDSRRYEQYF
.	TRBJ2-1	TRBV6-5	.	TGTGCCAGCAGTCAGGGGTTCTCCTACAATGAGCAGTTCTTC	CASSQGFSYNEQFF
.	TRBJ2-1	TRBV29-1	.	TGCAGCGCACAACAGGTCCCCTACAATGAGCAGTTCTTC	CSAQQVPYNEQFF
.	TRBJ1-1	TRBV4-1	TRBD1	TGCGCCAGCAGCCAAGATGGGACAGGGAGACCTCGGGCTTTCTTT	CASSQDGTGRPRAFF
.	TRBJ2-2	TRBV7-2	TRBD2	TGTGCCAGCAGCTTTGCGGGAGACAAAACCGGGGAGCTGTTTTTT	CASSFAGDKTGELFF
.	TRBJ2-7	TRBV27	.	TGTGCCAGCAGTCCCATAAGTAGCTCCTACGAGCAGTACTTC	CASSPISSSYEQYF
.	TRBJ2-7	TRBV2	TRBD1	TGTGCCAGCAGGGGGCTGGGACAGGGGCGCTACGAGCAGTACTTC	CASRGLGQGRYEQYF
.	TRBJ2-7	TRBV19	TRBD1	TGTGCCAGTAGTAACCAGGGGGCGGTGGGTTCCTACGAGCAGTACTTC	CASSNQGAVGSYEQYF
.	TRBJ2-1	TRBV6-4	TRBD2	TGTGCCTCCTCCAAGGTCATAGCGGGGGACGTCGGGGTGGGTGAGCAGTTCTTC	CASSKVIAGDVGVGEQFF
.	TRBJ1-2	TRBV7-9	.	TGTGCCAGCAGCTTCCCAGGGTATGGCTACACCTTC	CASSFPGYGYTF
.	TRBJ1-4	TRBV6-1	TRBD1	TGTGCCAGCAGCATACAGGGGAAAAAACTGTTTTTT	CASSIQGKKLFF
.	TRBJ1-2	TRBV6-1	TRBD1	TGTGCCAGCAGTGGTGGAGGGGGCCTCTATGGCTACACCTTC	CASSGGGGLYGYTF
.	TRBJ2-3	TRBV29-1	.	TGCAGCGTTGATAGAAGCTTGGATACGCAGTATTTT	CSVDRSLDTQYF
once	TRBJ2-5	TRBV19	.	TGTGCCAGTAGTTACAGGGAAGGCCAAGAGACCCAGTACTTC	CASSYREGQETQYF
.	TRBJ1-2	TRBV28	TRBD1	TGTGCCAGCAGCTTGGACAGGAGGGGCTACACCTTC	CASSLDRRGYTF
.	TRBJ1-3	TRBV2	.	TGTGCCAGCAGTCCCCTCGGAGGCTTCTCTGGAAACACCATATATTTT	CASSPLGGFSGNTIYF
.	TRBJ2-3	TRBV7-3	TRBD2	TGTGCCAGCAGCTCAAGGACTAGCGGGGGAACAGATACGCAGTATTTT	CASSSRTSGGTDTQYF
.	TRBJ2-1	TRBV9	.	TGTGCCAGCAGCCCGGGGGGCGGAAGGAGCAATGAGCAGTTCTTC	CASSPGGGRSNEQFF
.	TRBJ2-1	TRBV7-6	TRBD2	TGTGCCAGCAGCCCGAGCCCTAGCGGGAGGTACAATGAGCAGTTCTTC	CASSPSPSGRYNEQFF
.	TRBJ1-2	TRBV28	TRBD1	TGTGCCAGCAGTTTATCATCCGACAGGGAAGGCTATGGCTACACCTTC	CASSLSSDREGYGYTF
.	TRBJ2-7	TRBV6-6	.	TGTGCCAGCAGTTACGTCTCCGAGCAGTACTTC	CASSYVSEQYF
.	TRBJ2-7	TRBV9	TRBD2	TGTGCCAGCAGCGTAGACACGGGGGGTCGGGACGAGCAGTACTTC	CASSVDTGGRDEQYF
.	TRBJ2-3	TRBV28	.	TGTGCCAGCAGTTCGACGGGATCCGGCACAGATACGCAGTATTTT	CASSSTGSGTDTQYF